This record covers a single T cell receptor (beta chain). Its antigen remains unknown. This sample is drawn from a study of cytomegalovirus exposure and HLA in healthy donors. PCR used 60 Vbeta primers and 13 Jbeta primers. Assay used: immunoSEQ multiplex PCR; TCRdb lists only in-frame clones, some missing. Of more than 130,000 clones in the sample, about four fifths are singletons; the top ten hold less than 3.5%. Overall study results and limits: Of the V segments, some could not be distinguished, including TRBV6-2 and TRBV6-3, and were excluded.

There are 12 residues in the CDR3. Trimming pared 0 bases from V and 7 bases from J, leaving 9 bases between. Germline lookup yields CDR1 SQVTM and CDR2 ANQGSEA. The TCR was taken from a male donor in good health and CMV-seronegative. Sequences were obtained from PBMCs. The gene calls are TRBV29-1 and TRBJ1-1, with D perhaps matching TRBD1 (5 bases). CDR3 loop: CSVEDHQGEAFF. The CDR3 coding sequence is TGCAGCGTTGAAGATCACCAGGGTGAAGCTTTCTTT.